This T cell receptor (beta chain) appears in the sequencing data of a study of long-term antiretroviral therapy in people with HIV. Sequencing relied on immunoSEQ assay v3.0, run at survey level. Clones were sequenced by immunoSEQ multiplex PCR, and TCRdb holds only the in-frame ones, with some missing. The data show just over 35,000 clones, over 70% seen once. A single count supports this clone. CDR1 is KGHSH, CDR2 LQKENI, per germline. The CDR3 extends over 19 amino acids. V lost 1 base to trimming and J lost 7 bases; unmatched junction nucleotides: 17. Here the sequenced sample was unsorted PBMCs, taken 0.6 years after starting antiretroviral therapy. The gene calls are TRBV18 and TRBJ2-1; 9 bases map to TRBD2. This TCR came from a young man with HIV. In DNA, the CDR3 is TGTGCCAGCTCACCACTGAGCGGGAGGACAGGAAGAGCTACTAATGAGCAGTTCTTC. Residues: CASSPLSGRTGRATNEQFF.